Below are 21 T cell receptor beta chains sequenced from a single sample in a study of metastatic and nonmetastatic thyroid tumors (dated by TCRdb to 2020 to 2022). No patient had received any treatment before thyroid surgery. Receptor libraries were prepared by PCR. Instrument on record: Illumina HiSeq 4000. The public reads were run again by TCRdb, first through fastp at Q25 and then through MiXCR, and only productive beta chains were kept. In all, the sample holds roughly 7,000 clones, and roughly two fifths of those were seen once. The ten biggest clones cover about 24% of the sample. Sequences were obtained from tumor tissue. These receptors came from a female donor with papillary thyroid cancer or a benign thyroid nodule (not recorded which). Some clones in this sample may be carry-over from other donors' samples.

CDR3 amino acids: CSARSTIRLSSYEQYF. The DNA of the CDR3 is TGCAGTGCTCGCTCCACCATTCGACTAAGCTCCTACGAGCAGTACTTC. V and J are TRBV20-1 and TRBJ2-7, with D possibly matching TRBD2 (5 bases). CDR3 length: 16 amino acids. CDR1 and CDR2 (germline): DFQATT, SNEGSKA (reference sequence). The germline V and J ends were trimmed by 5 bases and 0 bases, with 20 bases remaining between them.

This clone was recorded only once. The chain carries TRBV20-1 and TRBJ1-6; D is possibly TRBD1 (6 bases). This CDR3 has 17 amino acids. CDR1 and CDR2 (germline): DFQATT, SNEGSKA (reference sequence). Trimming shortened V by 4 bases and J by 4 bases, and 20 bases separated the two germline ends. CDR3 DNA: TGCAGTGCTAAGGCCAATCGGGGGGGCCCTTATAATTCACCCCTCCACTTT. The encoded protein is CSAKANRGGPYNSPLHF.

The chain carries TRBV5-1 and TRBJ2-1; 9 bases line up with TRBD2. Germline trimming cut 2 bases from V and 4 bases from J; bases unmatched to any gene: 1. Germline loops: CDR1 SGHRS, CDR2 YFSETQ. This CDR3 has 14 amino acids. CDR3 nucleotide sequence: TGCGCCAGCAGCTTTACTAGCGGGTACAATGAGCAGTTCTTC. Translated: CASSFTSGYNEQFF.

V is TRBV3-1 and J is TRBJ2-2; D is ambiguous. The CDR3 extends over 11 amino acids. The V end was cut by 7 bases, the J end by 7 bases, with 7 bases between. CDR1 LGHDT and CDR2 YNNKEL come from the germline V gene (reference sequence). CDR3 loop: CASIRSGELFF. CDR3 DNA sequence: TGTGCCAGCATCCGCAGCGGGGAGCTGTTTTTT.

This clone was picked up a small number of times. The chain joins TRBV20-1 to TRBJ2-5, with D perhaps TRBD1 (6 bases). Trimming cost V 1 base and J 0 bases, with 15 bases left between them. CDR1 and CDR2 from the germline V gene are DFQATT and SNEGSKA (reference sequence). The CDR3 totals 16 residues. CDR3 in DNA: TGCAGTGCTAGAGGCCGGGACACCTTGTACCAAGAGACCCAGTACTTC. This translates into CSARGRDTLYQETQYF.

About this clone: The junction shows a germline mismatch at one end, possibly a read error. V and J are TRBV4-1 and TRBJ2-7; D call uncertain. The CDR3 covers 12 residues. The germline CDR1 and CDR2 sequences are MGHRA and YSYEKL. CDR3: CACSQDFGYQYF. The CDR3 DNA follows: TGCGCCTGCAGCCAAGATTTCGGCTATCAGTATTTC.

This clone was picked up a small number of times. The gene calls are TRBV28 and TRBJ2-7, with 14 positions matching TRBD2. Germline CDR1 and CDR2: MDHEN and SYDVKM. The CDR3 runs 15 residues. V shed 2 bases and J 3 bases; nucleotides not matched to a gene: 0. In DNA form, the CDR3 reads TGTGCCAGCAGTTTAGGACTAGCGGGAGGCTACGAGCAGTACTTC. Translated: CASSLGLAGGYEQYF.

This chain connects TRBV28 to TRBJ2-7; D perhaps matches TRBD1 (5 bases). Trimming took 3 bases from V and 0 from J, leaving 12 bases between them. Per the germline V gene, CDR1 is MDHEN and CDR2 is SYDVKM. The CDR3 has 15 amino acids. The CDR3 DNA reads TGTGCCAGCAGTTTTCAAGGACACCTCTCCTACGAGCAGTACTTC. Protein sequence: CASSFQGHLSYEQYF.

The chain is built from TRBV2 and TRBJ1-2; D is undetermined. The V end was cut by 0 bases, the J end by 0 bases, with 20 bases between. Germline lookup yields CDR1 SNHLY and CDR2 FYNNEI. CDR3 length: 19 amino acids. The CDR3 coding sequence is TGTGCCAGCAGTGAAGCGGGTGGCTTGGGTTCAACTGCTAACTATGGCTACACCTTC. Protein product: CASSEAGGLGSTANYGYTF. The full variable domain, its missing parts supplied by reference TRBV2 and TRBJ1-2, is EPEVTQTPSHQVTQMGQEVILRCVPISNHLYFYWYRQILGQKVEFLVSFYNNEISEKSEIFDDQFSVERPDGSNFTLKIRSTKLEDSAMYFCASSEAGGLGSTANYGYTFGSGTRLTVV.

The chain links TRBV25-1 to TRBJ1-2, with D unclear. From germline, CDR1 is MGHDK and CDR2 SYGVNS. The V and J ends lost 4 bases and 12 bases respectively, with 12 bases between them. The length of the CDR3 is 11 residues. In DNA form, the CDR3 reads TGTGCCAGCAGTGCCTACATGGAGCACACCTTC. Translating gives CASSAYMEHTF.

This clone was counted a few times. The rearrangement links TRBV19 to TRBJ1-5; D unclear. The CDR3 consists of 12 residues. Germline loops: CDR1 LNHDA, CDR2 SQIVND (reference sequence). V was shortened by 8 bases and J by 4 bases, with 9 bases between the two germline ends. CDR3 DNA: TGTGCCAGTCTGGAAGGAAATCAGCCCCAGCATTTT. Translating gives CASLEGNQPQHF. The full variable domain, in which reference TRBV19 and TRBJ1-5 provide the parts outside the CDR3, is DGGITQSPKYLFRKEGQNVTLSCEQNLNHDAMYWYRQDPGQGLRLIYYSQIVNDFQKGDIAEGYSVSREKKESFPLTVTSAQKNPTAFYLCASLEGNQPQHFGDGTRLSIL.

The genes are TRBV6-1 and TRBJ2-3, with D perhaps given as TRBD1 or TRBD2 (5 bases each). CDR1 and CDR2 (germline): MNHNS, SASEGT. V lost 3 bases to trimming and J lost 6 bases, with 13 bases between them. The CDR3 sequence is 14 residues long. CDR3 nucleotides: TGTGCCAGCAGTGACACGGGGCGAGGTGATACGCAGTATTTT. It yields the protein CASSDTGRGDTQYF.

This clone has just a few counts. V usage is TRBV6-2 or TRBV6-3 and J usage is TRBJ2-7; D is uncertain. The V gene lost 3 bases and the J gene lost 3 bases, with 15 bases spanning the gap. This CDR3 is 15 amino acids long. Germline V gives CDR1 MNHEY, CDR2 SVGEGT. The CDR3, as DNA: TGTGCCAGCAGTTATCGCGATACGATCAACTACGAGCAGTACTTC. It encodes CASSYRDTINYEQYF.

This clone came up a few times. The V call is TRBV10-3, the J call TRBJ2-2; possible D gene TRBD2, 6 bases. The V end was cut by 6 bases, the J end by 0 bases, with 14 bases between. Looked up from germline, CDR1 is ENHRY and CDR2 is SYGVKD. This CDR3 has 16 amino acids. CDR3 nucleotides: TGTGCCATCAGCCCTCTTAGCGGATCGAACACCGGGGAGCTGTTTTTT. This sequence encodes CAISPLSGSNTGELFF.

V gene TRBV5-4 combines with J gene TRBJ1-2; 7 bases line up with TRBD1. CDR1 is SGHNT, CDR2 YYREEE, per germline (reference sequence). Trimming took 3 bases from V and 3 from J; bases not matched to a gene: 17. The CDR3 extends over 18 amino acids. DNA of the CDR3: TGTGCCAGCAGCTCGCGTCCCTCCGACGGACAGGATGACTATGGCTACACCTTC. It specifies CASSSRPSDGQDDYGYTF. Looking up the rest from reference TRBV5-4 and TRBJ1-2 gives the full variable domain: ETGVTQSPTHLIKTRGQQVTLRCSSQSGHNTVSWYQQALGQGPQFIFQYYREEENGRGNFPPRFSGLQFPNYSSELNVNALELDDSALYLCASSSRPSDGQDDYGYTFGSGTRLTVV.

The chain has TRBV2 and TRBJ2-5, with 9 bases that match TRBD1. There are 14 residues in the CDR3. V shed 6 bases, J shed 4 bases, and the junction held 6 bases outside the gene matches. In germline, CDR1 is SNHLY, CDR2 FYNNEI. The CDR3 DNA is TGTGCCAGCAGCGATACAGGGGGCGCAGAGACCCAGTACTTC. Residues: CASSDTGGAETQYF.

This chain connects TRBV7-2 to TRBJ2-1, with D possibly TRBD2 on 5 matching bases. Trimming took 1 base from V and 14 from J, leaving 12 bases between them. CDR3 size: 12 residues. Germline V gene lookup returns CDR1 SGHTA and CDR2 FQGNSA. The CDR3 protein is CASSLESLAKFF. The CDR3 DNA reads TGTGCCAGCAGCTTAGAGAGCCTAGCTAAGTTCTTC. The variable domain in full, with the rest retrieved from reference TRBV7-2 and TRBJ2-1, is GAGVSQSPSNKVTEKGKDVELRCDPISGHTALYWYRQSLGQGLEFLIYFQGNSAPDKSGLPSDRFSAERTGGSVSTLTIQRTQQEDSAVYLCASSLESLAKFFGPGTRLTVL.

In the case of this clone: One junction end disagrees with the germline gene, perhaps due to a read error. CDR3 nucleotides: TGTGCAACCAGTGATCAGGGGGCTGGCAATCAGCCCCAGCATTTT. Translating gives CATSDQGAGNQPQHF. The rearrangement joins TRBV24-1 to TRBJ1-5, with 8 bases lining up with TRBD1. Per germline, CDR1 KGHDR and CDR2 SFDVKD. The CDR3 contains 15 residues.

The chain joins TRBV6-1 to TRBJ1-5, with D hard to call. CDR3 length: 14 residues. Trimming pared 1 base from V and 1 base from J, leaving 5 bases between. The germline CDR1 and CDR2 sequences are MNHNS and SASEGT. The CDR3 DNA sequence: TGTGCCAGCAGTGAAGGGTTGAGCAATCAGCCCCAGCATTTT. Protein product: CASSEGLSNQPQHF.

The V and J genes are TRBV19 and TRBJ2-1; tentative D call: TRBD2 (5 bases). The V gene's germline CDR1 is LNHDA and CDR2 SQIVND (reference sequence). V lost 6 bases and J 5 bases, leaving 11 bases between the germline ends. This CDR3 contains 13 residues. Here the CDR3 reads CASRGNGDNEQFF. CDR3 coding DNA: TGTGCCAGTAGAGGGAACGGGGACAATGAGCAGTTCTTC.

This clone was seen many times. V gene TRBV5-6 combines with J gene TRBJ2-3; a possible D gene is TRBD1 (7 bases). Germline V gene sequence: CDR1 SGHDT, CDR2 YYEEEE. Between the trimmed V and J ends, which lost 1 base and 2 bases, there was a span of 14 bases. The CDR3 is 16 residues long. The CDR3 region has the DNA TGTGCCAGCAGCTTGTACGGGGGACAGCTCACAGATACGCAGTATTTT. Its translation is CASSLYGGQLTDTQYF.